The text below deals with one T cell receptor beta chain. This sample is drawn from a study of blood T cell repertoires in COVID-19. TCRdb keeps only in-frame clones here, not all; method: immunoSEQ multiplex PCR. The sample has about 210,000 clones; 83% are singletons. The CDR3 contains 15 residues. This chain uses TRBV12-2 with TRBJ1-1; the table calls TRBD1, which could not be checked here. TRBV12-2 is deemed a pseudogene. The sequenced sample consisted of peripheral blood. This TCR derives from a middle-aged woman with active or convalescent COVID-19. Here the CDR3 DNA reads TGTGCAAGTCGCTCCCCGGGACAGGGAGACACTGAAGCTTTCTTT. It yields the protein CASRSPGQGDTEAFF.